Reported below is one T cell receptor beta chain. Its matching antigen is unknown. The V end lost 1 base, the J end lost 2 bases, and 8 bases lay between the germline ends. This CDR3 region has 14 residues. Germline values: CDR1 SEHNR, CDR2 FQNEAQ (reference sequence). The sample is drawn from a study of molecular identifiers for immune sequencing clone quantification. Study-level points and caveats: Among 930,000 or so naive cells, as was reported, spiked Jurkat TCR RNA from one cell was detectable. Clones of above 20 RNA copies carried over 99% of effector molecules; in naive cells they carried under 1%.

Previously described methods and listed TCR primers produced bulk TCR libraries. TCRdb analysed the PCR reads with MiXCR anew, one entry per CDR3 protein. The table shows about 510,000 distinct CDR3 sequences, with roughly 25% occurring only once. What was sequenced was naive CD8+ T cells from blood, with Jurkat cell RNA spiked in. Specified subset: FACS-sorted CD8+CD4-CCR7+CD45RA+ naive T cells. The chain has TRBV7-9 and TRBJ2-5; D is ambiguous. This receptor was identified in a human donor in good health. Some libraries in this study had Jurkat cell RNA spiked in. CDR3 sequence reads: CASSLDTTQETQYF. The CDR3 DNA follows: TGTGCCAGCAGCTTAGATACAACACAAGAGACCCAGTACTTC.